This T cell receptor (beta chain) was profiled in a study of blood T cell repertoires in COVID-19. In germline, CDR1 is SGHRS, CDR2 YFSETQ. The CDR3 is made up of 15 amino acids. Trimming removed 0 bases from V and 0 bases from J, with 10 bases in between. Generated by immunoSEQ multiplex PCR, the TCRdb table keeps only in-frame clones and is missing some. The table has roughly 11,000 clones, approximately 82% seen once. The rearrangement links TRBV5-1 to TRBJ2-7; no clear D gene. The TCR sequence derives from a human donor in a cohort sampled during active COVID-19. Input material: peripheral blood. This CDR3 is CASSLGYISSYEQYF. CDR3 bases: TGCGCCAGCAGCTTGGGGTACATCAGCTCCTACGAGCAGTACTTC.